The 9 T cell receptor beta chains presented below share a single source sample, sequenced in a study of blood T cell repertoires in COVID-19. Profiling relied on immunoSEQ multiplex PCR, and the TCRdb table lists in-frame clones only, not all of them. This sample has approximately 170,000 clones, with over 75% found just once. Sequencing input: peripheral blood. These receptors were collected from a man older than 75 with COVID-19, enrolled during active disease.

This sequence joins TRBV10-3 and TRBJ1-5; D is ambiguous. From germline, CDR1 is ENHRY and CDR2 SYGVKD. The CDR3 contains 16 residues. V shed 0 bases and J shed 1 base, with 10 bases lying between them. CDR3 sequence: CAISESSGTSNQPQHF. CDR3 bases: TGTGCCATCAGTGAGTCAAGCGGTACAAGCAATCAGCCCCAGCATTTT.

The rearrangement links TRBV28 to TRBJ1-2, with a tentative D call TRBD1 (5 bases). The CDR3 covers 13 residues. Trimming pared 6 bases from V and 6 bases from J, leaving 14 bases between. CDR1 is MDHEN, CDR2 SYDVKM, per germline. The CDR3 DNA follows: TGTGCCAGCAGCCCGACCAGGGCGGATGGCTACACCTTC. The encoded protein is CASSPTRADGYTF.

The chain links TRBV3-1 (or the pseudogene TRBV3-2) to TRBJ1-3; no reliable D call. CDR3 size: 16 residues. V lost 4 bases to trimming and J lost 2 bases, with 15 bases between them. Germline V gene data show CDR1 as LGHDT and CDR2 as YNNKEL (reference sequence). The CDR3 coding sequence is TGTGCCAGCAGCCCTAGTACGGGAGGCCCTGGAAACACCATATATTTT. It is translated as CASSPSTGGPGNTIYF.

This clone was seen just once. J is TRBJ2-5 and V is TRBV7-7; 12 bases map to TRBD1. This CDR3 has 17 amino acids. V lost 5 bases to trimming and J lost 3 bases; unmatched junction nucleotides: 10. Germline loops: CDR1 SSHAT, CDR2 FNYEAQ (reference sequence). CDR3 nucleotide sequence: TGTGCCAGCAGCCGCGGGACAGGGGGCGCCCGTGAAGAGACCCAGTACTTC. Protein sequence: CASSRGTGGAREETQYF.

The V gene is TRBV9, the J gene TRBJ2-3; 9 bases align to TRBD2. The germline V gene has CDR1 SGDLS and CDR2 YYNGEE. V shed 0 bases and J 5 bases; nucleotides not matched to a gene: 7. This CDR3 has 16 amino acids. The CDR3 loop reads CASSVDFSGGLDTQYF. CDR3 bases: TGTGCCAGCAGCGTAGATTTTAGCGGGGGACTAGATACGCAGTATTTT.

This chain joins TRBV19 and TRBJ1-1; D is undetermined. With 0 bases removed from V and 5 bases from J, the gap between germline ends came to 10 bases. The CDR3 extends over 14 amino acids. CDR1 and CDR2 from the germline V gene are LNHDA and SQIVND (reference sequence). The CDR3, as DNA: TGTGCCAGTAGTATAGACCCAGGTAGGACTGAAGCTTTCTTT. Protein: CASSIDPGRTEAFF.

The gene calls are TRBV7-2 and TRBJ2-7; the match to TRBD2 covers 10 bases. CDR1 and CDR2 from the germline V gene are SGHTA and FQGNSA. The CDR3 is made up of 15 amino acids. V shed 4 bases and J 1 base; nucleotides not matched to a gene: 4. CDR3 sequence: CASSSSTSGSYEQYF. CDR3 bases: TGTGCCAGCAGCTCCTCGACTAGCGGGTCCTACGAGCAGTACTTC.

The chain is built from TRBV16 and TRBJ2-4, with D perhaps matching TRBD1 (6 bases). The V and J ends lost 4 bases and 5 bases respectively, with 18 bases between them. The germline CDR1 and CDR2 sequences are KGHSY and FQNENV. The CDR3 has 16 amino acids. For the CDR3, the DNA is TGTGCCAGCAGCCCCGTCGGGCAGGGGTGGGAAAACATTCAGTACTTC. Its translation: CASSPVGQGWENIQYF.

This clone was seen just once. The V and J genes are TRBV2 and TRBJ2-7; 7 bases line up with TRBD1. Germline trimming cut 4 bases from V and 2 bases from J; bases unmatched to any gene: 8. Germline CDR1 and CDR2: SNHLY and FYNNEI. The CDR3 has 15 residues. The CDR3 region has the DNA TGTGCCAGCAGTGCCGGGACAGTCCGCACCTACGAGCAGTACTTC. Translating gives CASSAGTVRTYEQYF.